These T cell receptor beta chains were read from a single sample in a study of blood T cell repertoires in COVID-19. The data were produced by immunoSEQ multiplex PCR, yet TCRdb's version contains in-frame clones alone and is incomplete. Among 200,000 to 250,000 clones, around 81% were seen once, and the ten largest hold around 7.5%. Sequenced input: peripheral blood. These receptors came from a woman of 80 years or more with COVID-19, enrolled during active disease. The CDR3 runs from the conserved cysteine through the conserved F or W. A D gene is named only where the DNA matches it firmly. Expanded clones are given a class, and other clones once, few, many or no size at all.

j_gene | abundance | v_gene | d_gene | CDR3aa | CDR3nt
TRBJ2-3 | NA | TRBV24-1 | TRBD2 | CATSSGGGASTDTQYF | TGTGCCACCAGTTCTGGGGGGGGAGCTAGCACAGATACGCAGTATTTT
TRBJ2-1 | NA | TRBV15 | NA | CATSRAWQGIPSYNEQFF | TGTGCCACCAGCAGAGCGTGGCAGGGGATCCCCTCCTACAATGAGCAGTTCTTC
TRBJ1-2 | NA | TRBV28 | TRBD1 | CASSFAGGWYGYTF | TGTGCCAGCAGTTTCGCAGGGGGCTGGTATGGCTACACCTTC
TRBJ1-5 | once | TRBV30 | TRBD1 | CAWSTGQGNQPQHF | TGTGCCTGGAGTACGGGACAGGGCAATCAGCCCCAGCATTTT
TRBJ1-5 | NA | TRBV27 | NA | CASSGAINQPQHF | TGTGCCAGCTCAGGGGCAATCAATCAGCCCCAGCATTTT
TRBJ2-3 | NA | TRBV2 | NA | CASSDRLVSRRQYF | TGTGCCAGCAGTGATCGACTAGTTTCGAGAAGGCAGTATTTT
TRBJ1-1 | NA | TRBV9 | NA | CASSLGGEITEAFF | TGTGCCAGCAGCTTGGGGGGAGAAATCACTGAAGCTTTCTTT
TRBJ2-3 | NA | TRBV24-1 | NA | CATSDNFDLDTQYF | TGTGCCACCAGTGACAACTTTGACTTGGATACGCAGTATTTT
TRBJ2-3 | NA | TRBV28 | TRBD1 | CASSGTGGADTQYF | TGTGCCAGCAGTGGAACAGGGGGCGCGGATACGCAGTATTTT
TRBJ2-2 | NA | TRBV19 | NA | CASSLSRWTANTGELFF | TGTGCCAGTAGTCTCTCCCGCTGGACAGCGAACACCGGGGAGCTGTTTTTT
TRBJ2-3 | NA | TRBV11-2 | TRBD1 | CASRSQGQGTDTQYF | TGTGCCAGCAGGTCCCAGGGACAGGGGACAGATACGCAGTATTTT
TRBJ1-2 | NA | TRBV24-1 | NA | CATSDPRVGGYTF | TGTGCCACCAGTGATCCTCGGGTCGGGGGCTACACCTTC
TRBJ1-2 | NA | TRBV5-1 | NA | CASSLDQGGYTF | TGCGCCAGCAGCTTGGATCAGGGTGGCTACACCTTC
TRBJ2-1 | NA | TRBV5-4 | TRBD2 | CASSGRAGVYNEQFF | TGTGCCAGCAGCGGAAGAGCGGGGGTGTACAATGAGCAGTTCTTC
TRBJ2-7 | NA | TRBV2 | TRBD2 | CASGGLARSYEQYF | TGTGCCAGCGGTGGACTAGCTCGGTCCTACGAGCAGTACTTC
TRBJ1-1 | NA | TRBV13 | NA | CASSFPPGVAEAFF | TGTGCCAGCAGCTTCCCCCCTGGCGTAGCCGAAGCTTTCTTT
TRBJ2-7 | few | TRBV5-1 | NA | CASSLSVSGAYEQYF | TGCGCCAGCAGCTTGTCCGTTTCAGGGGCCTACGAGCAGTACTTC
TRBJ2-2 | NA | TRBV3-1/TRBV3-2 | NA | CASSQRTVNTGELFF | TGTGCCAGCAGCCAACGGACAGTGAACACCGGGGAGCTGTTTTTT
TRBJ2-3 | NA | TRBV6-8 | TRBD2 | CASSYPAGTNPTDTQYF | TGTGCCAGCAGTTACCCAGCCGGGACTAATCCCACAGATACGCAGTATTTT
TRBJ2-2 | once | TRBV7-6 | NA | CASSLRTSRGELFF | TGTGCCAGCAGCTTACGCACGAGCAGGGGGGAGCTGTTTTTT
TRBJ2-5 | NA | TRBV11-2 | NA | CASSLAGQTQYF | TGTGCCAGCAGCTTAGCAGGGCAGACCCAGTACTTC
TRBJ1-1 | NA | TRBV7-9 | TRBD1 | CASSPGDRAAAEAFF | TGTGCCAGCAGCCCTGGGGACAGGGCGGCGGCTGAAGCTTTCTTT
TRBJ2-7 | NA | TRBV6-5 | NA | CASIYGNLGYEQYF | TGTGCCAGCATATACGGGAATCTCGGGTACGAGCAGTACTTC
TRBJ2-7 | NA | TRBV6-5 | TRBD1 | CASSKLRDRDHEQYF | TGTGCCAGCAGTAAGCTCCGGGACAGGGACCACGAGCAGTACTTC